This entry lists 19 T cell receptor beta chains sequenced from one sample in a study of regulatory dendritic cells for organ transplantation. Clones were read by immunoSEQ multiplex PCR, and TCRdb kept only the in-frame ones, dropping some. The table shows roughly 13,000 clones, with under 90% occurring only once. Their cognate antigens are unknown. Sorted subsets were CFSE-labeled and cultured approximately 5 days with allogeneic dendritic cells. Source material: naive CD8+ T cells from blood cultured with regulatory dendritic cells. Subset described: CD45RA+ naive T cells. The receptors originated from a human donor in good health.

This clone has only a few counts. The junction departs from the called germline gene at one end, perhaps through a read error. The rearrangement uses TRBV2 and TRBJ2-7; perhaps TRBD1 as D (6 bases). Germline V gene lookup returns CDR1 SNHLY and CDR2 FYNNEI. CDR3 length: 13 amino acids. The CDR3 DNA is TGTGCCAGCAGCACAGGGTCTTTGACAGCGTTCGTCTTC. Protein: CASSTGSLTAFVF.

CDR3 residues: CASSLVPGRVNEQFF. The DNA of the CDR3 is TGTGCCAGCAGCTTAGTACCTGGACGGGTCAATGAGCAGTTCTTC. The chain uses TRBV7-3 and TRBJ2-1, with unresolved D. Trimming pared 2 bases from V and 6 bases from J, leaving 14 bases between. The CDR3 spans 15 residues. Germline CDR1 and CDR2: SGHTA and FQGTGA.

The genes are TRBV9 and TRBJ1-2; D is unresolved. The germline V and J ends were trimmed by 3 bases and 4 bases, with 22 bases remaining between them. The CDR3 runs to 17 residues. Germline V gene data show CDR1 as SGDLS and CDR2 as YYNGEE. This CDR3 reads CASSASQRRQLPYGYTF. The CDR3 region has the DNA TGTGCCAGCAGCGCCTCCCAAAGACGGCAACTCCCCTATGGCTACACCTTC.

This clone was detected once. CDR3 sequence: CASSPLGTSDDNEQFF. The CDR3 DNA reads TGTGCCAGCAGCCCCCTGGGGACTAGCGACGACAATGAGCAGTTCTTC. The V and J genes are TRBV28 and TRBJ2-1, with 10 bases fitting TRBD2. The CDR3 consists of 16 residues. With V trimmed by 6 bases and J by 5 bases, 10 bases remained unmatched. Germline V gene data show CDR1 as MDHEN and CDR2 as SYDVKM.

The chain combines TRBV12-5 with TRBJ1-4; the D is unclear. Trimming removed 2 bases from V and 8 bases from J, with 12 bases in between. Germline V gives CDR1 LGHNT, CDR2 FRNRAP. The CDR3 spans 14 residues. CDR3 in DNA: TGTGCTAGTGGTTTGTCCTTAAATTGGGAAAAACTGTTTTTT. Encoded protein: CASGLSLNWEKLFF.

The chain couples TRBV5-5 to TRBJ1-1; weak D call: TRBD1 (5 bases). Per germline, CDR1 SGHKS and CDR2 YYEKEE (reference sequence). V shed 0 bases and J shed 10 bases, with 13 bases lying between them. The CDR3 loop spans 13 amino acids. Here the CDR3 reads CASSLDVGRSAFF. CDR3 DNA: TGTGCCAGCAGCTTGGATGTGGGGCGCTCAGCTTTCTTT.

CDR3 DNA: TGTGCCAGTAGTATAATCGGGAACTCTGGAAACACCATATATTTT. This translates into CASSIIGNSGNTIYF. The rearrangement links TRBV19 to TRBJ1-3, with D unresolved. Germline V gene data show CDR1 as LNHDA and CDR2 as SQIVND (reference sequence). V lost 2 bases, J lost 0 bases, and 8 bases lay in between. This CDR3 contains 15 residues. Variable domain in full (rest from reference TRBV19 and TRBJ1-3): DGGITQSPKYLFRKEGQNVTLSCEQNLNHDAMYWYRQDPGQGLRLIYYSQIVNDFQKGDIAEGYSVSREKKESFPLTVTSAQKNPTAFYLCASSIIGNSGNTIYFGEGSWLTVV.

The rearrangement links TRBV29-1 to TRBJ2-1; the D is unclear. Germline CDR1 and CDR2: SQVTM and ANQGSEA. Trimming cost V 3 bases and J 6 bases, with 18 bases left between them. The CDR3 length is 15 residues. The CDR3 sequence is CSVEVAGTPGNEQFF. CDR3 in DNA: TGCAGCGTTGAGGTCGCAGGAACCCCCGGCAATGAGCAGTTCTTC.

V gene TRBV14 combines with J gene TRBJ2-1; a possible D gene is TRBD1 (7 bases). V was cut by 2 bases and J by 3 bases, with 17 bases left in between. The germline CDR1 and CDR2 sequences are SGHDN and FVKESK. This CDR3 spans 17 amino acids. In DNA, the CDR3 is TGTGCCAGCAGCCAACAGGGGGGAGATTGGGTCTACAATGAGCAGTTCTTC. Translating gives CASSQQGGDWVYNEQFF.

The CDR3: CASSQLDRVSTDTQYF. For the CDR3, the DNA is TGCGCCAGCAGCCAACTGGACAGGGTCAGCACAGATACGCAGTATTTT. The V call is TRBV4-1, the J call TRBJ2-3, with TRBD1 identical over 8 bases. The germline V gene has CDR1 MGHRA and CDR2 YSYEKL. The CDR3 covers 16 residues. Trimming at V came to 2 bases and at J to 0 bases, leaving 4 bases not matched to a gene.

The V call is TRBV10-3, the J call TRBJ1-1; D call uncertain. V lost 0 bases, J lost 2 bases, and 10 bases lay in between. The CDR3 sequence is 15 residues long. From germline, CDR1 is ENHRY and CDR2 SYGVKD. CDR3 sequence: CAISESVGENTEAFF. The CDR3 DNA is TGTGCCATCAGTGAGTCGGTCGGGGAAAACACTGAAGCTTTCTTT.

The CDR3 DNA sequence: TGTGCCAGCAGCTTACTAGAGCCGGAGGGCGAGGAGACCCAGTACTTC. Its translation: CASSLLEPEGEETQYF. This sequence joins TRBV7-2 and TRBJ2-5, with TRBD2 as a possible D gene (6 bases). CDR1 SGHTA and CDR2 FQGNSA come from the germline V gene. V was clipped by 2 bases and J by 5 bases, with 18 bases between them. This CDR3 has 16 residues.

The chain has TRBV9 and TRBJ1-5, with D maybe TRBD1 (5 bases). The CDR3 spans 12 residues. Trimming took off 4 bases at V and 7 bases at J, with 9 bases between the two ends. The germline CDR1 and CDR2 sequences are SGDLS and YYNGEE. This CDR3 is CASSQGGQPQHF. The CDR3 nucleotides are TGTGCCAGCAGCCAGGGAGGGCAGCCCCAGCATTTT.

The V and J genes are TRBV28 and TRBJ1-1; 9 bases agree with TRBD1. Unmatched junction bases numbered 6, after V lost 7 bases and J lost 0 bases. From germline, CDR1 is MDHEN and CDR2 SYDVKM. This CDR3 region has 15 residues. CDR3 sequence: CASTPRTGVNTEAFF. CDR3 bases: TGTGCCAGCACCCCCAGGACAGGGGTGAACACTGAAGCTTTCTTT.

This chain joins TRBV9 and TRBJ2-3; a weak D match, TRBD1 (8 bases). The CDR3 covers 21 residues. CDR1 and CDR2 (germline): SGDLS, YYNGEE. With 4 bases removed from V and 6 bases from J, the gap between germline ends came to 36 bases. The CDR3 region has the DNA TGTGCCAGCAGCCCCCTACTCGACAGGGGATTAGTAGCGGGTTCGGGCGATACGCAGTATTTT. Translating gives CASSPLLDRGLVAGSGDTQYF.

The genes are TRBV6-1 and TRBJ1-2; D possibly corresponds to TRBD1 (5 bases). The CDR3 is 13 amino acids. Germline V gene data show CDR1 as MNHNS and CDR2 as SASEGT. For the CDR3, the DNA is TGTTCCGTCTCCAGGAAGCAGGGTGAAGGCTACACCTTC. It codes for CSVSRKQGEGYTF.

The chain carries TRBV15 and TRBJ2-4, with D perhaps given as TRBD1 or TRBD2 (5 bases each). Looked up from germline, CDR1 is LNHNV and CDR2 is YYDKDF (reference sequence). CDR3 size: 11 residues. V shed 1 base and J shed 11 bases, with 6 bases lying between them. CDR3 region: CATSRGGFQYF. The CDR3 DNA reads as TGTGCCACCAGCAGAGGGGGGTTTCAGTACTTC. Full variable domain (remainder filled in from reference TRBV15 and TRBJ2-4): DAMVIQNPRYQVTQFGKPVTLSCSQTLNHNVMYWYQQKSSQAPKLLFHYYDKDFNNEADTPDNFQSRRPNTSFCFLDIRSPGLGDTAMYLCATSRGGFQYFGAGTRLSVL.

Written as DNA, the CDR3 is TGTGCCAGTAGTGCGGACAGGGAAGATGAGCAGTTCTTC. It translates to CASSADREDEQFF. The rearrangement joins TRBV19 to TRBJ2-1, with 8 positions matching TRBD1. Germline CDR1 and CDR2: LNHDA and SQIVND (reference sequence). V lost 5 bases, J lost 8 bases, and 5 bases stayed unmatched. The CDR3 is 13 residues long.

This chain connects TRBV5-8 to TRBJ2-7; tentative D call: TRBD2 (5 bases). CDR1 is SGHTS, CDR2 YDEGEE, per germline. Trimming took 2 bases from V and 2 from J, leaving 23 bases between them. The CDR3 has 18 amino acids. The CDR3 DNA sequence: TGTGCCAGCAGCTTTCCCGACTCCTCCCAGGAGGTAGCCTACGAGCAGTACTTC. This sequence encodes CASSFPDSSQEVAYEQYF. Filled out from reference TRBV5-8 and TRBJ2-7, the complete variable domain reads EAGVTQSPTHLIKTRGQQATLRCSPISGHTSVYWYQQALGLGLQFLLWYDEGEERNRGNFPPRFSGRQFPNYSSELNVNALELEDSALYLCASSFPDSSQEVAYEQYFGPGTRLTVT.